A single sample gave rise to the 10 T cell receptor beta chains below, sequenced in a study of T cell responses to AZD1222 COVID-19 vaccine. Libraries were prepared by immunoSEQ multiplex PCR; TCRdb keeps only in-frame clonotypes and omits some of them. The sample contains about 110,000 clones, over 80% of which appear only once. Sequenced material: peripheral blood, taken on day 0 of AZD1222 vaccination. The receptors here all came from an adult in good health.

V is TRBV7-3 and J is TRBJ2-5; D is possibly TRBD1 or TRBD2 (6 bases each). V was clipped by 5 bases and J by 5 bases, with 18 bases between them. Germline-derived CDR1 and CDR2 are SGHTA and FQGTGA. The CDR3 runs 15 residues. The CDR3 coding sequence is TGTGCCAGCAGCATACAGTGGGGGGCATTGGAGACCCAGTACTTC. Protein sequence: CASSIQWGALETQYF.

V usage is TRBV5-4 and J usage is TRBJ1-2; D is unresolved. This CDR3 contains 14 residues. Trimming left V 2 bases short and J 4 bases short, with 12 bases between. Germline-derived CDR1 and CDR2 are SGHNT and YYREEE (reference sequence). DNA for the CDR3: TGTGCCAGCAGCTTTCACCCAGAATTCTATGGCTACACCTTC. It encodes CASSFHPEFYGYTF.

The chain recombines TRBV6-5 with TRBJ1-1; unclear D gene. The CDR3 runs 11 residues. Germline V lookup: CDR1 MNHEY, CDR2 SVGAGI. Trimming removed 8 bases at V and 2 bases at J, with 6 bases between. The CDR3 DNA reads TGTGCCAGCGTTTCAAACACTGAAGCTTTCTTT. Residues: CASVSNTEAFF.

CDR3 sequence: CASTGVTETQYF. CDR3 DNA sequence: TGTGCCAGCACCGGGGTGACGGAGACCCAGTACTTC. This chain joins TRBV2 and TRBJ2-5; perhaps TRBD2 as D (5 bases). CDR1 and CDR2 from the germline V gene are SNHLY and FYNNEI. The CDR3 sequence is 12 residues long. V was cut by 7 bases and J by 5 bases, with 11 bases left in between. Complete variable domain (other parts from reference TRBV2 and TRBJ2-5): EPEVTQTPSHQVTQMGQEVILRCVPISNHLYFYWYRQILGQKVEFLVSFYNNEISEKSEIFDDQFSVERPDGSNFTLKIRSTKLEDSAMYFCASTGVTETQYFGPGTRLLVL.

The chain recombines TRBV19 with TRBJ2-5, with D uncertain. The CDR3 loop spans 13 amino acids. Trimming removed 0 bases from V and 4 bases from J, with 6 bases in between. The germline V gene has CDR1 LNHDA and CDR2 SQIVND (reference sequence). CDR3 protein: CASSIDWAETQYF. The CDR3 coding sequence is TGTGCCAGTAGTATAGATTGGGCAGAGACCCAGTACTTC.

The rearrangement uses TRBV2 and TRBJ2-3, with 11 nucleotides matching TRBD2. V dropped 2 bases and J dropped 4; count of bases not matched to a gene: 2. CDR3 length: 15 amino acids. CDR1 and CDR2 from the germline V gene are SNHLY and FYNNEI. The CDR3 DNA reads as TGTGCCAGCAGTGAAACTAGCGGGAGAGCAGATACGCAGTATTTT. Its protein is CASSETSGRADTQYF.

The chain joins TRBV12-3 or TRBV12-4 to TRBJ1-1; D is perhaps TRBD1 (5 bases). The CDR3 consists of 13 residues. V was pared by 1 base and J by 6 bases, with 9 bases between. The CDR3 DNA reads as TGTGCCAGCAGTTTAGTAGCACAGGCTGAAGCTTTCTTT. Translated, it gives CASSLVAQAEAFF.

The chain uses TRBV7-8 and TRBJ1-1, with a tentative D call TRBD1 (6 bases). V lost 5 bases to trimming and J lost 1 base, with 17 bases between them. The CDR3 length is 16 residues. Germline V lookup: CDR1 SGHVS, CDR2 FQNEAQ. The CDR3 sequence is CASSLIGGYRNTEAFF. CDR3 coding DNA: TGTGCCAGCAGCCTCATAGGGGGTTATAGGAACACTGAAGCTTTCTTT. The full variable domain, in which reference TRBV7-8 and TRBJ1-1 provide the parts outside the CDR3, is GAGVSQSPRYKVAKRGQDVALRCDPISGHVSLFWYQQALGQGPEFLTYFQNEAQLDKSGLPSDRFFAERPEGSVSTLKIQRTQQEDSAVYLCASSLIGGYRNTEAFFGQGTRLTVV.

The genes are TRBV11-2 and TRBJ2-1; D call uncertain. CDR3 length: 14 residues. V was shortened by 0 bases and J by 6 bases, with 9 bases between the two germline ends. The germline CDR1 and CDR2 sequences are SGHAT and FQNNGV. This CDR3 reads CASSLDRLPNEQFF. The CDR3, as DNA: TGTGCCAGCAGCTTAGATAGGCTCCCCAATGAGCAGTTCTTC. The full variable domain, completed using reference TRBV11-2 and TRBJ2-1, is EAGVAQSPRYKIIEKRQSVAFWCNPISGHATLYWYQQILGQGPKLLIQFQNNGVVDDSQLPKDRFSAERLKGVDSTLKIQPAKLEDSAVYLCASSLDRLPNEQFFGPGTRLTVL.

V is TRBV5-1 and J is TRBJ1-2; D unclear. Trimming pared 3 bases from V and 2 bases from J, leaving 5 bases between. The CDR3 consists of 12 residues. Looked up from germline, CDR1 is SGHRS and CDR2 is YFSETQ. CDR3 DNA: TGCGCCAGCAGCTCCGACAACTATGGCTACACCTTC. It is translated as CASSSDNYGYTF.